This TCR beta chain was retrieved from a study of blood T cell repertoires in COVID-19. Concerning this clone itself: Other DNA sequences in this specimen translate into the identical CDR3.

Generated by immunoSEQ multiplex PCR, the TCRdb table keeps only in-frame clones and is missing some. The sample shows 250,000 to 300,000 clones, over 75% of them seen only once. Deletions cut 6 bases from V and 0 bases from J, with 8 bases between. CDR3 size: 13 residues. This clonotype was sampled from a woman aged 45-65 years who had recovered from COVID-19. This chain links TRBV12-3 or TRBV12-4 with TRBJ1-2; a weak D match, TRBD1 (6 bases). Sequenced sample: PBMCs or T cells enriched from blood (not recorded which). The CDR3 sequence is CASRQGSNYGYTF. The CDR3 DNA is TGTGCCAGCAGACAGGGTTCTAACTATGGCTACACCTTC.